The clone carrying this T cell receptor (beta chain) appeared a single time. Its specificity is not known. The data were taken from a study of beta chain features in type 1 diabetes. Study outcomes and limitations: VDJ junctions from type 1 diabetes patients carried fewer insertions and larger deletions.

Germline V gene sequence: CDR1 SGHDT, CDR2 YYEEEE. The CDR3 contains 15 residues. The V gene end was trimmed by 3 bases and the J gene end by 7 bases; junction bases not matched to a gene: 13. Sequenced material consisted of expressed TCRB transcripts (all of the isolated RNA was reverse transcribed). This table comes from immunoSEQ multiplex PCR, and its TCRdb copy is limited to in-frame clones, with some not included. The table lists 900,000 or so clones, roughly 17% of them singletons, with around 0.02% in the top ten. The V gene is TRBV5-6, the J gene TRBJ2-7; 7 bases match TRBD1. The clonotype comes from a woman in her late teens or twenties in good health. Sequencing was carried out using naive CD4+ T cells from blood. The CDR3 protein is CASSSGPGDSREQYF. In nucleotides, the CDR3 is TGTGCCAGCAGCTCAGGGCCCGGGGACAGCAGAGAGCAGTACTTC.